The 10 T cell receptor beta chains in this list originate from one sample, sequenced in a study of T cell responses to AZD1222 COVID-19 vaccine. Some clones are missing from TCRdb's copy, which holds only in-frame ones; the method was immunoSEQ multiplex PCR. This table has 90,000 to 150,000 clones, about 90% appearing once. The input for sequencing was peripheral blood, taken on day 0 of AZD1222 vaccination. These receptors were taken from an adult in good health.

The V and J genes are TRBV5-1 and TRBJ2-3; D possibly uses TRBD1 or TRBD2 (5 bases each). With 3 bases removed from V and 0 bases from J, the gap between germline ends came to 14 bases. The CDR3 contains 16 residues. Germline-derived CDR1 and CDR2 are SGHRS and YFSETQ. The CDR3 DNA is TGCGCCAGCAGCTGGATCCCTTGGGGGAGCACAGATACGCAGTATTTT. This encodes CASSWIPWGSTDTQYF.

The chain uses TRBV5-1 and TRBJ1-5; no definite D call. The V end lost 0 bases, the J end lost 4 bases, and 11 bases lay between the germline ends. From germline, CDR1 is SGHRS and CDR2 YFSETQ. The CDR3 has 15 residues. CDR3 nucleotides: TGCGCCAGCAGCTTGGGGGCAGACCTTAATCAGCCCCAGCATTTT. It specifies CASSLGADLNQPQHF.

J is TRBJ2-2 and V is TRBV19; TRBD2 matches 9 bases. J gave up 0 bases and V 5 bases, and 4 bases lay outside the gene matches. CDR3 length equals 16 residues. In germline, CDR1 is LNHDA, CDR2 SQIVND (reference sequence). CDR3 region: CASSPRGGANTGELFF. DNA for the CDR3: TGTGCCAGTAGTCCGCGCGGGGGGGCGAACACCGGGGAGCTGTTTTTT.

The rearrangement links TRBV5-1 to TRBJ1-2; 8 bases match TRBD1. V lost 5 bases to trimming and J lost 8 bases; unmatched junction nucleotides: 14. The V gene's germline CDR1 is SGHRS and CDR2 YFSETQ. This CDR3 has 15 amino acids. The CDR3 sequence: CASRRGDQGAGGYTF. CDR3 sequence (DNA): TGCGCCAGCAGACGCGGCGACCAGGGGGCGGGCGGCTACACCTTC.

The chain employs TRBV24-1 and TRBJ1-2; D gene uncertain. The CDR3 is 12 residues long. Germline assignment: CDR1 KGHDR and CDR2 SFDVKD. V lost 4 bases and J lost 4, with 6 bases in between. CDR3 sequence reads: CATSDGIYGYTF. The CDR3 DNA is TGTGCCACCAGTGACGGGATCTATGGCTACACCTTC.

This sequence joins TRBV5-1 and TRBJ1-2, with 9 bases fitting TRBD1. This CDR3 has 15 residues. Germline V gene lookup returns CDR1 SGHRS and CDR2 YFSETQ. V was clipped by 4 bases and J by 0 bases; unmatched bases: 4. The CDR3 loop is CASSDRDRANYGYTF. In DNA form, the CDR3 reads TGCGCCAGCAGCGACCGGGACAGGGCTAACTATGGCTACACCTTC.

The V call is TRBV18, the J call TRBJ2-7; 8 bases line up with TRBD1. Unmatched junction bases numbered 7, after V lost 4 bases and J lost 2 bases. The CDR3 runs 15 residues. Germline V gene data show CDR1 as KGHSH and CDR2 as LQKENI. The CDR3 spells CASSLLGQGTYEQYF. The CDR3 nucleotides read TGTGCCAGCTCACTCCTAGGACAGGGAACCTACGAGCAGTACTTC.

The chain recombines TRBV7-9 with TRBJ1-4; D gene unclear. V was pared by 5 bases and J by 8 bases, with 12 bases between. CDR1 SEHNR and CDR2 FQNEAQ come from the germline V gene (reference sequence). The CDR3 spans 13 residues. The CDR3: CASSLNAREKLFF. CDR3 DNA: TGTGCCAGCAGCCTTAATGCCCGGGAAAAACTGTTTTTT.

V and J are TRBV5-5 and TRBJ1-4; D call uncertain. Trimming left V 2 bases short and J 8 bases short, with 16 bases between. Germline values: CDR1 SGHKS, CDR2 YYEKEE (reference sequence). This CDR3 is built from 15 residues. The CDR3 nucleotides read TGTGCCAGCAGCTTTACTCCGGCCTCCGGGGAAAAACTGTTTTTT. This encodes CASSFTPASGEKLFF.

The J gene is TRBJ2-1, the V gene TRBV7-6; no reliable D call. This CDR3 spans 15 amino acids. Trimming pared 4 bases from V and 1 base from J, leaving 11 bases between. Germline loops: CDR1 SGHVS, CDR2 FNYEAQ. The CDR3 loop is CASSSQLRSYNEQFF. The CDR3, as DNA: TGTGCCAGCAGCTCACAGTTGAGGTCCTACAATGAGCAGTTCTTC.